This TCR beta chain was captured in a study of T cell responses to AZD1222 COVID-19 vaccine. Whole-study results and caveats: Among AZD1222 vaccinees, only 5 to 7 were seropositive at baseline. The donor cohort was predominantly white British with a female majority, and clonal diversity may have been underestimated. At 160-218 and 743-854, vaccine-associated CD4 TCRs were dominant, and they spanned spike. Unmutated regions of variants are reportedly targeted by nearly half of spike-specific TCRs.

On this clone: What it binds is not known.

Using immunoSEQ multiplex PCR, the repertoire was profiled, and TCRdb retains in-frame clones only, with some absent. The table lists some 70,000 clones, about 80% of them singletons. Trimming pared 4 bases from V and 4 bases from J, leaving 11 bases between. The length of the CDR3 is 14 residues. Germline loops: CDR1 LNHDA, CDR2 SQIVND (reference sequence). This chain links TRBV19 with TRBJ1-5; possibly TRBD1 for D (6 bases). The sample was peripheral blood, taken 28 days after the second AZD1222 dose. The sequence came from an adult who received the AZD1222 COVID-19 vaccine. The CDR3 bases are TGTGCCAGTAGTACACCGGACAGAAATCAGCCCCAGCATTTT. Its protein is CASSTPDRNQPQHF. The variable domain in full, completed from reference TRBV19 and TRBJ1-5, reads DGGITQSPKYLFRKEGQNVTLSCEQNLNHDAMYWYRQDPGQGLRLIYYSQIVNDFQKGDIAEGYSVSREKKESFPLTVTSAQKNPTAFYLCASSTPDRNQPQHFGDGTRLSIL.